This T cell receptor (beta chain) derives from a study of OX40 agonist ivuxolimab in advanced cancers. Sequencing was performed with immunoSEQ multiplex PCR; in TCRdb, only in-frame clones are kept and a portion is missing. The sample holds about 46,000 clones, around 84% seen once. CDR1 is MNHEY, CDR2 SMNVEV, per germline (reference sequence). V gave up 3 bases and J gave up 7 bases; unmatched junction bases: 11. The CDR3 is made up of 15 amino acids. This chain uses TRBV27 with TRBJ1-2; TRBD1 aligns across 7 bases. The source is an adult with an advanced solid tumor such as melanoma, head and neck, liver or kidney cancer. The sample was CD4+ or CD8+ T cells sorted from blood, taken in a trial of the OX40 agonist ivuxolimab. CDR3 sequence: CASSLGEGAPGGYTF. The CDR3 DNA follows: TGTGCCAGCAGTTTGGGCGAGGGGGCGCCTGGTGGCTACACCTTC.